This TCR beta chain was recovered during a study of control samples from healthy donors and cancer patients. The CDR3 contains 15 residues. The J segment lost 10 bases and the V segment lost 6 bases, leaving 10 bases of the junction unmatched. Germline CDR1 and CDR2: LNHDA and SQIVND (reference sequence). The data were produced by immunoSEQ multiplex PCR, yet TCRdb's version contains in-frame clones alone and is incomplete. The sample holds under 450,000 clones; over 75% are singletons and the top ten take more than 6%. Sequenced input: PBMCs. The TCR was taken from a middle-aged man with head and neck cancer. This chain uses TRBV19 with TRBJ1-6; 9 bases are a match to TRBD1. The CDR3 protein is CASSPPGQGSSPLHF. The CDR3 DNA reads TGTGCCAGTAGCCCTCCGGGACAGGGATCCTCACCCCTCCACTTT.